This TCR beta chain was identified during a study of long-term antiretroviral therapy in people with HIV. Before they underwent DNA extraction, samples held about 1-10 million cryopreserved PBMC. Germline V lookup: CDR1 MGHRA, CDR2 YSYEKL. V trimming: 1 base; J trimming: 2 bases; junction bases outside the gene matches: 4. The CDR3 contains 15 residues. immunoSEQ v3.0 was run at survey level. This table comes from immunoSEQ multiplex PCR, and its TCRdb copy is limited to in-frame clones, with some not included. The sample consists of just over 35,000 clones, over 90% of them appearing once. The clonotype comes from a woman between 45 and 60 years old with HIV. V usage is TRBV4-1 and J usage is TRBJ2-7; the match to TRBD1 covers 8 bases. The sequencing used unsorted PBMCs, collected 4.1 years after starting antiretroviral therapy. Here the CDR3 DNA reads TGCGCCAGCAGCCAAGTCCCCAGGGGGCCCTACGAGCAGTACTTC. Protein: CASSQVPRGPYEQYF.